This entry lists 8 T cell receptor beta chains sequenced from one sample in a study of regulatory T cells in long-lasting Graves disease. Time point indicated: persistent/refractory GD, antithyroid drugs over 5 years with positive TRAb. PBMCs provided the RNA from which the TCR library was made. HTBI primers from iRepertoire and Arm-PCR of CDR3 regions yielded the TCR beta libraries. TCRdb itself ran the multiplex PCR reads through MiXCR, one entry per CDR3 protein. The sample lists approximately 290,000 distinct CDR3 sequences; around 20% were seen once. The sequences come from peripheral blood mononuclear cells (PBMCs), collected when the disease was refractory, from a patient treated with antithyroid drugs. All receptors derive from a female donor with Graves disease.

There are many counts of this clonotype. This chain links TRBV20-1 with TRBJ2-5, with 9 bases aligning to TRBD2. Germline CDR1 and CDR2: DFQATT and SNEGSKA (reference sequence). V gave up 3 bases and J gave up 1 base; unmatched junction bases: 3. This CDR3 has 14 residues. The CDR3 bases are TGCAGTGCTAGTAGCGGGGGCCTCCAAGAGACCCAGTACTTC. It translates to CSASSGGLQETQYF.

In this sample, this clonotype turned up many times. The rearrangement uses TRBV28 and TRBJ2-5, with D maybe TRBD1 (5 bases). This CDR3 spans 14 amino acids. V dropped 7 bases and J dropped 5 bases, with 17 bases sitting between them. Germline CDR1 reads MDHEN; CDR2 reads SYDVKM. The DNA of the CDR3 is TGTGCCAGCAAAGGGGAATCTCAGGTGGAGACCCAGTACTTC. Amino acids: CASKGESQVETQYF.

This clonotype was counted ten times or more. The gene calls are TRBV28 and TRBJ2-5; 14 positions match TRBD2. The CDR3 sequence is 15 residues long. The germline V gene has CDR1 MDHEN and CDR2 SYDVKM. The V and J ends lost 5 bases and 5 bases, in that order; junction bases with no gene match: 4. Here the CDR3 reads CASSRGLAGGETQYF. CDR3 nucleotides: TGTGCCAGCAGTCGAGGACTAGCGGGAGGTGAGACCCAGTACTTC.

The genes are TRBV20-1 and TRBJ2-5; possibly TRBD1 or TRBD2 for D (5 bases each). The V and J ends lost 1 base and 1 base respectively, with 13 bases between them. Looked up from germline, CDR1 is DFQATT and CDR2 is SNEGSKA (reference sequence). This CDR3 contains 15 residues. The CDR3 spells CSARVPYGAQETQYF. In nucleotides, the CDR3 is TGCAGTGCTAGAGTCCCCTACGGGGCCCAAGAGACCCAGTACTTC.

This clonotype was seen ten or more times. This chain joins TRBV7-2 and TRBJ2-2; 11 nucleotides line up with TRBD2. CDR1 and CDR2 (germline): SGHTA, FQGNSA. The CDR3 has 15 amino acids. Trimming cost V 4 bases and J 3 bases; bases outside gene matches: 1. CDR3 in amino acids: CASSSLAGDTGELFF. The CDR3 region has the DNA TGTGCCAGCAGCTCACTAGCGGGAGACACCGGGGAGCTGTTTTTT. The full variable domain, in which reference TRBV7-2 and TRBJ2-2 provide the parts outside the CDR3, is GAGVSQSPSNKVTEKGKDVELRCDPISGHTALYWYRQSLGQGLEFLIYFQGNSAPDKSGLPSDRFSAERTGGSVSTLTIQRTQQEDSAVYLCASSSLAGDTGELFFGEGSRLTVL.

This clonotype appeared a few times. The rearrangement joins TRBV30 to TRBJ1-1; D unclear. This CDR3 has 11 residues. Germline V lookup: CDR1 GTSNPN, CDR2 SVGIG (reference sequence). V lost 5 bases to trimming and J lost 1 base, with 5 bases between them. The CDR3 here is CAWAGNTEAFF. For the CDR3, the DNA is TGTGCCTGGGCTGGGAACACTGAAGCTTTCTTT. Full variable domain (missing parts from reference TRBV30 and TRBJ1-1): SQTIHQWPATLVQPVGSPLSLECTVEGTSNPNLYWYRQAAGRGLQLLFYSVGIGQISSEVPQNLSASRPQDRQFILSSKKLLLSDSGFYLCAWAGNTEAFFGQGTRLTVV.

V and J are TRBV7-9 and TRBJ2-1, with D unresolved. Germline CDR1 is SEHNR and CDR2 is FQNEAQ (reference sequence). The ends were cut back, 1 base at V and 0 bases at J, with 7 bases in the middle. This CDR3 contains 15 residues. CDR3 in DNA: TGTGCCAGCAGCTTAGACTCCAGCTCCTACAATGAGCAGTTCTTC. As protein: CASSLDSSSYNEQFF.

This clonotype was found many times. This CDR3 is CASSYPGTAGAYEQYF. CDR3 in DNA: TGTGCCAGCAGTTACCCCGGGACAGCAGGGGCCTACGAGCAGTACTTC. The chain joins TRBV6-5 to TRBJ2-7, with 7 positions matching TRBD1. The junction had 9 bases not matched to a gene; V was cut back by 2 bases and J by 2 bases. Germline loops: CDR1 MNHEY, CDR2 SVGAGI. The CDR3 totals 16 residues.